Listed below are T cell receptor beta chains from one sample, sequenced in a study of beta chain features in type 1 diabetes. Here immunoSEQ multiplex PCR was the method, and the copy in TCRdb shows in-frame clones only, minus some. The sample includes roughly 150,000 clones, approximately 10% of them seen just once. Sequenced: central memory CD4+ T cells from blood. These receptors originate from a man in his thirties or forties with type 1 diabetes. Each CDR3 is given with its conserved first and last residue. The D gene is left open where the match is weak. The listing skips clone size in some rows; elsewhere it reads once, few, many or a size class.

V gene,clone size,D gene,J gene,CDR3 protein,CDR3 DNA
TRBV28,.,.,TRBJ1-2,CASSLTVGQGLYGYTF,TGTGCCAGCAGTTTAACAGTAGGGCAGGGACTCTATGGCTACACCTTC
TRBV5-1,few,.,TRBJ1-2,CASSLGWPRAIYGYTF,TGCGCCAGCAGCTTGGGATGGCCGCGGGCTATCTATGGCTACACCTTC
TRBV7-8,many,.,TRBJ1-5,CASSLAASSNQPQHF,TGTGCCAGCAGCTTAGCAGCCTCCTCAAATCAGCCCCAGCATTTT
TRBV30,.,TRBD1,TRBJ2-3,CAWADRGIGGTQYF,TGTGCCTGGGCTGACAGGGGTATAGGTGGTACGCAGTATTTT
TRBV5-1,.,TRBD2,TRBJ2-1,CASSLGGTSTHNEQFF,TGCGCCAGCAGCTTGGGGGGGACTAGCACCCACAATGAGCAGTTCTTC
TRBV5-1,few,.,TRBJ2-3,CASSLNDGRSDTQYF,TGCGCCAGCAGCTTGAACGATGGCCGCTCCGATACGCAGTATTTT
TRBV19,.,.,TRBJ1-2,CASSLAVYYGYTF,TGTGCCAGTAGTTTGGCAGTCTACTATGGCTACACCTTC
TRBV18,.,.,TRBJ1-2,CASSPWSALNYGYTF,TGTGCCAGCTCACCTTGGAGTGCGTTAAACTATGGCTACACCTTC
TRBV7-2,.,TRBD1,TRBJ2-5,CASSLRRGQGKETQYF,TGTGCCAGCAGCTTACGTCGGGGACAGGGCAAAGAGACCCAGTACTTC
TRBV5-1,few,TRBD2,TRBJ2-3,CASSLATSGFTDTQYF,TGCGCCAGCAGCTTGGCTACTAGCGGCTTCACAGATACGCAGTATTTT
TRBV28,.,.,TRBJ1-5,CASSFLASYGQPQHF,TGTGCCAGCAGTTTCTTAGCATCGTATGGGCAGCCCCAGCATTTT
TRBV7-3,.,TRBD2,TRBJ2-1,CASSAGGLAGAWEQFF,TGTGCCAGCAGCGCAGGGGGACTAGCGGGAGCATGGGAGCAGTTCTTC
TRBV7-8,.,.,TRBJ1-1,CASSLVLDIGTEAFF,TGTGCCAGCAGCTTAGTTTTGGACATAGGCACTGAAGCTTTCTTT
TRBV4-2,.,TRBD2,TRBJ2-1,CASSHGSGRYEQFF,TGTGCCAGCAGCCACGGCAGCGGGAGATATGAGCAGTTCTTC
TRBV28,few,.,TRBJ2-5,CASRSPQVAPPRWETQYF,TGTGCCAGCAGATCCCCCCAAGTCGCCCCCCCCAGATGGGAGACCCAGTACTTC
TRBV6-5,.,.,TRBJ2-1,CASRGSGSNEQFF,TGTGCCAGCCGGGGTAGTGGGAGCAATGAGCAGTTCTTC
TRBV15,.,.,TRBJ2-5,CATSRGGPGRQETQYF,TGTGCCACCAGCAGGGGAGGACCCGGCCGACAAGAGACCCAGTACTTC
TRBV7-3,few,.,TRBJ2-1,CASSLKPGVNEQFF,TGTGCCAGCAGCTTAAAACCTGGAGTGAACGAGCAGTTCTTC
TRBV18,few,.,TRBJ1-1,CASSPDSTETEAFF,TGTGCCAGCTCACCAGACAGTACCGAGACTGAAGCTTTCTTT
TRBV20-1,few,.,TRBJ2-7,CSAFFNEQYF,TGCAGTGCCTTCTTTAACGAGCAGTACTTC
TRBV2,.,.,TRBJ1-1,CASIPDGVVGGAFF,TGTGCCAGCATCCCCGATGGGGTAGTCGGAGGAGCTTTCTTT
TRBV5-1,few,.,TRBJ2-1,CASGREFIYNEQFF,TGCGCCAGTGGACGGGAGTTCATCTACAATGAGCAGTTCTTC
TRBV27,.,TRBD2,TRBJ2-7,CASSTSGSVYEQYF,TGTGCCAGCAGTACTAGCGGGAGTGTCTACGAGCAGTACTTC
TRBV6-6,.,.,TRBJ2-1,CASSQRSEQFF,TGTGCCAGCAGTCAGCGAAGTGAGCAGTTCTTC
TRBV29-1,few,TRBD1,TRBJ2-5,CSVEGTGEETQYF,TGCAGCGTTGAAGGGACAGGAGAAGAGACCCAGTACTTC
TRBV20-1,.,.,TRBJ2-3,CSAQRADTQYF,TGCAGTGCTCAGAGGGCAGATACGCAGTATTTT
TRBV5-4,few,TRBD2,TRBJ2-5,CASSSTSSPETQYF,TGTGCCAGCAGCTCGACTAGCTCTCCCGAGACCCAGTACTTC
TRBV5-5,.,TRBD2,TRBJ2-1,CASSFGTSGSLDEQFF,TGTGCCAGCAGCTTCGGGACTAGCGGGAGCCTGGATGAGCAGTTCTTC
TRBV4-2,.,TRBD1,TRBJ2-6,CASSQSRDRDSGANVLTF,TGTGCCAGCAGCCAATCCCGGGACAGGGACTCTGGGGCCAACGTCCTGACTTTC
TRBV28,few,.,TRBJ2-4,CASSDFKNIQYF,TGTGCCAGCAGCGACTTTAAAAACATTCAGTACTTC
TRBV9,few,TRBD2,TRBJ2-3,CASSVAAGADTQYF,TGTGCCAGCAGCGTAGCAGCGGGAGCAGATACGCAGTATTTT
TRBV2,.,.,TRBJ2-5,CASRVAEETQYF,TGTGCCAGCAGGGTAGCGGAAGAGACCCAGTACTTC
TRBV18,few,.,TRBJ1-1,CASSYTAMNTEAFF,TGTGCCAGCTCGTATACAGCAATGAACACTGAAGCTTTCTTT
TRBV25-1,few,.,TRBJ2-2,CASSKTGTGELFF,TGTGCCAGCAGTAAGACGGGCACCGGGGAGCTGTTTTTT
TRBV9,few,TRBD1,TRBJ2-7,CASSVGQGHEQYF,TGTGCCAGCAGCGTGGGACAGGGCCACGAGCAGTACTTC
TRBV29-1,few,TRBD2,TRBJ2-1,CSVGLAGNNEQFF,TGCAGCGTTGGGCTAGCGGGAAACAATGAGCAGTTCTTC
TRBV7-9,few,.,TRBJ2-3,CASSQMHTQYF,TGTGCCAGCAGCCAGATGCATACGCAGTATTTT